This TCR beta chain was obtained from a study of monozygotic twins with inflammatory bowel disease. Study-level results: Repertoires of patients may have been made more variable by differing immunosuppressive treatments. Twin pairs that were concordant did not differ from discordant pairs in repertoire similarity, possibly from limited power. Versus healthy twins, IBD patients showed fewer clonotypes shared with others, especially with disease activity.

Points on this clonotype: The target antigen is unknown.

From germline, CDR1 is SGHNT and CDR2 YYREEE (reference sequence). The CDR3 is made up of 16 amino acids. UMIs that had a 6-nucleotide sample barcode were put in using template switching. TCRdb re-called the 5' RACE reads; every CDR3 protein appears as one record, without DNA. The repertoire table contains more than 100,000 distinct CDR3 sequences. The sequence was collected from a human donor with ulcerative colitis or Crohn's disease, or a healthy co-twin of an affected twin (not recorded which). The chain recombines TRBV5-4 with TRBJ2-1; the TRBD2 assignment by TCRdb is unverifiable without DNA. The sample consisted of blood. CDR3 amino acids: CASSLGEGSSYNEQFF.